The entry that follows covers one T cell receptor (beta chain) sequence. What it binds is unknown. The source of the sample is a study of shared clonotypes between healthy human individuals. Study information: Three plates each covered CD4 naive and memory; CD8 naive two, CD8 memory one.

CDR1 SQVTM and CDR2 ANQGSEA come from the germline V gene. V dropped 6 bases and J dropped 10; count of bases not matched to a gene: 10. There are 12 residues in the CDR3. Profiling relied on immunoSEQ multiplex PCR, and the TCRdb table lists in-frame clones only, not all of them. The sample yields millions of clones, roughly 94% seen once. Broader study findings: The naive CD4 repertoires of four donors were compared, and 5% to 6.5% of clonotypes were shared.

Positively selected for CCR7, the CD45RO-negative cells used as naive CD8 cells excluded terminally differentiated effector memory CD45RA+ cells. The gene calls are TRBV29-1 and TRBJ1-1; 8 positions match TRBD1. Sequenced: naive CD8+ T cells sorted from blood. The receptor comes from a man younger than 35 in good health. CDR3 sequence: CSVGQGGVGAFF. Here the CDR3 DNA reads TGCAGCGTAGGACAGGGCGGAGTAGGAGCTTTCTTT.